Listed here are 32 T cell receptor beta chains from one sample, sequenced in a study (dated by TCRdb to about 2015). The library relied on 5' RACE. Sequencing relied on an Illumina MiSeq. Clones were called with MiXCR by TCRdb after fastp trimmed the public reads at Q25, and only in-frame beta chains were retained. When rows share a CDR3 protein, they turn into one entry using the most common DNA and genes. In this sample the table shows more than 9,000 distinct CDR3 sequences, roughly a sixth of which occur a single time. Together, the top ten hold approximately 4.2% of the sample. CD4+CD25+CD127-/low cells were isolated as Tregs. The specimen was Tregs sorted from a lymph node. These receptors were obtained from a female donor with breast cancer.

This clonotype is medium-sized in the sample. The chain links TRBV7-8 to TRBJ2-4, with D tentatively TRBD1 (6 bases). V dropped 5 bases and J dropped 5 bases, with 10 bases sitting between them. The CDR3 has 13 amino acids. The germline V gene has CDR1 SGHVS and CDR2 FQNEAQ. This CDR3 is CASSPPGENIQYF. The CDR3 nucleotides read TGTGCCAGCAGCCCCCCAGGGGAAAACATTCAGTACTTC.

The rearrangement uses TRBV20-1 and TRBJ1-1; D is unclear. The germline gives CDR1 DFQATT, CDR2 SNEGSKA (reference sequence). This CDR3 has 13 amino acids. The V end lost 6 bases, the J end lost 4 bases, and 15 bases lay between the germline ends. The CDR3 here is CSASPAGRTEAFF. The DNA for the CDR3 is TGCAGTGCATCCCCCGCCGGTCGCACTGAAGCTTTCTTT.

This clonotype is judged medium-sized (0.01 to 0.1%). The V and J genes are TRBV7-8 and TRBJ2-7; 8 bases line up with TRBD2. Germline CDR1 and CDR2: SGHVS and FQNEAQ. The CDR3 is 16 residues long. The J segment lost 4 bases and the V segment lost 5 bases, leaving 13 bases of the junction unmatched. As DNA, the CDR3 is TGTGCCAGCAGCGCCCAACTAGCGGTGGGCGGATACGAGCAGTACTTC. Protein: CASSAQLAVGGYEQYF.

The chain joins TRBV7-6 to TRBJ2-5; D not certain. Trimming cost V 5 bases and J 13 bases, with 17 bases left between them. Per the germline V gene, CDR1 is SGHVS and CDR2 is FNYEAQ. CDR3 length: 12 amino acids. The CDR3 sequence: CASSPTMGSLYF. In nucleotides, the CDR3 is TGTGCCAGCAGCCCTACTATGGGATCCCTGTACTTC.

Comments on this clonotype: Just one base apart from a much larger clone, this may be a read error. The chain couples TRBV3-1 to TRBJ2-3, with unresolved D. The CDR3 loop spans 16 amino acids. CDR1 is LGHDT and CDR2 is YNNKEL in the germline V gene (reference sequence). The CDR3 DNA reads as TGTGCCAGCAGCTCCCCTCCGTCCTTCTCGCCAGATATGCAGTATTTT. Translating gives CASSSPPSFSPDMQYF.

This clonotype was seen at least ten times. V and J are TRBV20-1 and TRBJ1-2; TRBD1 might be the D (5 bases). Trimming left V 3 bases short and J 8 bases short, with 19 bases between. CDR1 is DFQATT and CDR2 is SNEGSKA in the germline V gene (reference sequence). This CDR3 comprises 14 residues. CDR3 bases: TGCAGTGCTAGCGCGACAGTCCTCCCTGGAGGCTACACCTTC. This translates into CSASATVLPGGYTF.

Relative to its sample, this clonotype is medium-sized (0.01 to 0.1%). The chain has TRBV24-1 and TRBJ1-1, with D perhaps matching TRBD1 (6 bases). V was shortened by 4 bases and J by 2 bases, with 10 bases between the two germline ends. Germline CDR1 reads KGHDR; CDR2 reads SFDVKD. CDR3 length: 14 amino acids. The CDR3 loop reads CATSEHRDNTEAFF. The CDR3 DNA follows: TGTGCCACCAGTGAGCACAGGGATAACACTGAAGCTTTCTTT.

Within the sample, this clonotype is medium-sized. The chain uses TRBV5-1 and TRBJ2-5; weak D call: TRBD2 (7 bases). The CDR3 has 15 amino acids. CDR1 is SGHRS, CDR2 YFSETQ, per germline. The V gene lost 2 bases and the J gene lost 5 bases, with 16 bases spanning the gap. CDR3 sequence reads: CASSFGGSGGETQYF. The CDR3 DNA reads TGCGCCAGCAGCTTTGGCGGGAGTGGGGGCGAGACCCAGTACTTC.

This clonotype counts as medium-sized. CDR3 DNA: TGTGCCAGTAGTATCAGGCTATCGACCTACGAGCAGTACTTC. It codes for CASSIRLSTYEQYF. J is TRBJ2-7 and V is TRBV19; no firm D call. Germline loops: CDR1 LNHDA, CDR2 SQIVND (reference sequence). The CDR3 runs 14 residues. With 3 bases removed from V and 2 bases from J, the gap between germline ends came to 11 bases.

This clonotype was observed a handful of times. A much larger clone differs by one base, so this may be a read error. The chain has TRBV6-6 and TRBJ2-7; tentatively, D is TRBD1 (6 bases). There are 12 residues in the CDR3. CDR1 and CDR2 from the germline V gene are MNHNY and SVGAGI (reference sequence). The CDR3 DNA sequence: TGTGCCAGCAGTACCACAGGGAACGAGAAGTACTTC. It translates to CASSTTGNEKYF.

The table lists this clonotype with a few counts. A read error is possible here, since a much larger clone lies one base away. V usage is TRBV5-4 and J usage is TRBJ2-7, with D perhaps matching TRBD1 or TRBD2 (5 bases each). Germline CDR1 reads SGHNT; CDR2 reads YYREEE (reference sequence). Between the trimmed V and J ends, which lost 4 bases and 1 base, there was a span of 12 bases. The CDR3 consists of 14 residues. CDR3 DNA: TGTGCCAGCAGCGTGGGGACGGCATCCTACGAGCAGTACTTC. It yields the protein CASSVGTASYEQYF. The full variable domain, completed using reference TRBV5-4 and TRBJ2-7, is ETGVTQSPTHLIKTRGQQVTLRCSSQSGHNTVSWYQQALGQGPQFIFQYYREEENGRGNFPPRFSGLQFPNYSSELNVNALELDDSALYLCASSVGTASYEQYFGPGTRLTVT.

This clonotype is medium-sized. The chain is built from TRBV7-9 and TRBJ2-1; D gene ambiguous. The ends were cut back, 1 base at V and 1 base at J, with 8 bases in the middle. Germline V gene sequence: CDR1 SEHNR, CDR2 FQNEAQ (reference sequence). The CDR3 is made up of 15 amino acids. The CDR3 DNA is TGTGCCAGCAGCTTAGGGCAGATATCCTACAATGAGCAGTTCTTC. This sequence encodes CASSLGQISYNEQFF.

As for this clonotype: A read error may be the cause here, since a much bigger clone is one base away. The chain recombines TRBV25-1 with TRBJ2-2; unclear D gene. CDR1 and CDR2 from the germline V gene are MGHDK and SYGVNS. Trimming pared 5 bases from V and 9 bases from J, leaving 16 bases between. This CDR3 has 14 residues. The CDR3: CASSLRPASWELFF. The CDR3 bases are TGTGCCAGCAGTTTGAGGCCAGCATCTTGGGAGCTGTTTTTT.

As to this clonotype: Lacking the conserved final phenylalanine or tryptophan, this CDR3 likely reflects a read error. The chain joins TRBV7-9 to TRBJ2-7; D is uncertain. This CDR3 is built from 15 residues. The germline V gene has CDR1 SEHNR and CDR2 FQNEAQ (reference sequence). V was shortened by 5 bases and J by 0 bases, with 14 bases between the two germline ends. CDR3 amino acids: CASSHRTVSSYEQYP. The CDR3 DNA is TGTGCCAGCAGCCATCGGACGGTTAGCTCCTACGAGCAGTACCCC.

This clonotype is medium-sized within its sample. The chain carries TRBV29-1 and TRBJ1-2; the D gene is possibly TRBD1 (5 bases). CDR1 and CDR2 (germline): SQVTM, ANQGSEA. Trimming stripped 7 bases from V and 7 bases from J, with 19 bases between. This CDR3 is 13 amino acids long. The DNA for the CDR3 is TGCAGCGATGACTCGGGGCTCGGGGGTGGCTACACCTTC. It encodes CSDDSGLGGGYTF.

In this sample, this clonotype is medium-sized (0.01 to 0.1%). The chain has TRBV5-6 and TRBJ2-1, with D possibly being TRBD1 (5 bases). From germline, CDR1 is SGHDT and CDR2 YYEEEE. The CDR3 runs 15 residues. With 0 bases removed from V and 6 bases from J, the gap between germline ends came to 13 bases. CDR3 nucleotides: TGTGCCAGCAGCTTGGTTCCTGGGCAGGGCAATGAGCAGTTCTTC. Translating it yields CASSLVPGQGNEQFF.

This clonotype was seen at least ten times. The genes are TRBV5-1 and TRBJ2-7; D is unclear. This CDR3 is built from 15 residues. Trimming shortened V by 4 bases and J by 0 bases, and 14 bases separated the two germline ends. Germline CDR1 SGHRS, CDR2 YFSETQ. In DNA form, the CDR3 reads TGCGCCAGCAGCCCGGCCGGCGGTATCTCCTACGAGCAGTACTTC. Translation: CASSPAGGISYEQYF. Drawing the rest from reference TRBV5-1 and TRBJ2-7, the complete variable domain is KAGVTQTPRYLIKTRGQQVTLSCSPISGHRSVSWYQQTPGQGLQFLFEYFSETQRNKGNFPGRFSGRQFSNSRSEMNVSTLELGDSALYLCASSPAGGISYEQYFGPGTRLTVT.

This clonotype is medium-sized in the sample. This chain links TRBV12-3 or TRBV12-4 with TRBJ1-4; D might be TRBD1 (5 bases). The CDR3 runs 14 residues. The V end lost 6 bases, the J end lost 8 bases, and 16 bases lay between the germline ends. CDR3 residues: CASSPSQGWEKLFF. CDR3 nucleotide sequence: TGTGCCAGCAGCCCTTCCCAGGGATGGGAAAAACTGTTTTTT.

This clonotype was observed a handful of times. A much larger clone lies a single base off, so this may be a read error. The rearrangement joins TRBV28 to TRBJ1-1; tentatively, D is TRBD1 (5 bases). CDR1 and CDR2 (germline): MDHEN, SYDVKM. CDR3 length: 15 amino acids. V lost 4 bases and J 4 bases, leaving 16 bases between the germline ends. The CDR3 reads CASSSGTAFPTEAFF. CDR3 DNA: TGTGCCAGCAGTTCCGGGACCGCTTTTCCCACTGAAGCTTTCTTT.

Comments on this clonotype: This CDR3 is missing its conserved last phenylalanine or tryptophan, likely due to a read error. The rearrangement joins TRBV12-3 or TRBV12-4 to TRBJ1-2, with D possibly matching TRBD1 (5 bases). The CDR3 length is 12 residues. V dropped 5 bases and J dropped 5 bases, with 9 bases sitting between them. For the CDR3, the DNA is TGTGCCAGCAGTCGCCAGGGATATGGCTACACCTAC. It translates to CASSRQGYGYTY.

The rearrangement joins TRBV12-3 or TRBV12-4 to TRBJ2-1; D is uncertain. V lost 5 bases to trimming and J lost 8 bases, with 7 bases between them. This CDR3 has 11 amino acids. The CDR3 DNA sequence: TGTGCCAGCAGTCCCCAGGATGAGCAGTTCTTC. Translating it yields CASSPQDEQFF.

By sample share, this clonotype is medium-sized. The rearrangement joins TRBV5-1 to TRBJ1-1; TRBD1 might be the D (5 bases). The CDR3 runs to 14 residues. The V gene's germline CDR1 is SGHRS and CDR2 YFSETQ. V was pared by 0 bases and J by 3 bases, with 9 bases between. CDR3 region: CASSLAGGDTEAFF. The DNA of the CDR3 is TGCGCCAGCAGCTTGGCCGGAGGGGACACTGAAGCTTTCTTT.

This clonotype is labeled medium-sized. The rearrangement joins TRBV11-3 to TRBJ1-1; D is unresolved. Germline CDR1 is SGHNT and CDR2 is YENEEA. V shed 6 bases and J shed 1 base, with 12 bases lying between them. The CDR3 contains 14 residues. In nucleotides, the CDR3 is TGTGCCAGCAGTCTTAACGCGGGGAACACTGAAGCTTTCTTT. This encodes CASSLNAGNTEAFF. Based on the CDR3 plus reference TRBV11-3 and TRBJ1-1, the full variable domain is EAGVVQSPRYKIIEKKQPVAFWCNPISGHNTLYWYLQNLGQGPELLIRYENEEAVDDSQLPKDRFSAERLKGVDSTLKIQPAELGDSAVYLCASSLNAGNTEAFFGQGTRLTVV.

In this sample, this clonotype turned up many times. This chain links TRBV7-8 with TRBJ1-1; D is unresolved. The CDR3 length is 13 residues. Germline loops: CDR1 SGHVS, CDR2 FQNEAQ. V was cut by 0 bases and J by 7 bases, with 9 bases left in between. DNA of the CDR3: TGTGCCAGCAGCTTAGCGCAGGATCTTGAAGCTTTCTTT. As protein: CASSLAQDLEAFF.

Points on this clonotype: This may stem from a read error, because a much larger clone lies one nucleotide away. The V and J genes are TRBV2 and TRBJ1-6, with D possibly matching TRBD1 (5 bases). V was shortened by 6 bases and J by 18 bases, with 15 bases between the two germline ends. Germline V gene sequence: CDR1 SNHLY, CDR2 FYNNEI. The CDR3 totals 11 residues. In DNA form, the CDR3 reads TGTGCCAGCAGCAGGGAATTCACCCCCCACTTT. As protein: CASSREFTPHF.

Within the sample, this clonotype is medium-sized. The chain has TRBV28 and TRBJ1-1; 8 nucleotides align to TRBD1. V dropped 5 bases and J dropped 6; count of bases not matched to a gene: 5. The CDR3 contains 13 residues. Germline loops: CDR1 MDHEN, CDR2 SYDVKM. As DNA, the CDR3 is TGTGCCAGCAGTCCCCCCAGGGGGCCTGAAGCTTTCTTT. It codes for CASSPPRGPEAFF.

This clonotype was seen only a few times. A read error may be the cause here, since a much bigger clone is one base away. V gene TRBV7-9 combines with J gene TRBJ2-5; TRBD1 is a possible D gene (6 bases). The CDR3 has 14 residues. Germline lookup yields CDR1 SEHNR and CDR2 FQNEAQ (reference sequence). CDR3 DNA: TGTGCCGGCAGCCCCAGGGGCCTCGGTACGACCCAGTACTTC. Translated, it gives CAGSPRGLGTTQYF. Full variable domain (rest looked up from reference TRBV7-9 and TRBJ2-5): DTGVSQNPRHKITKRGQNVTFRCDPISEHNRLYWYRQTLGQGPEFLTYFQNEAQLEKSRLLSDRFSAERPKGSFSTLEIQRTEQGDSAMYLCAGSPRGLGTTQYFGPGTRLLVL.

By proportion, this clonotype is medium-sized. V and J are TRBV12-3 or TRBV12-4 and TRBJ1-2, with 9 bases lining up with TRBD1. The V gene end was trimmed by 6 bases and the J gene end by 3 bases; junction bases not matched to a gene: 17. The CDR3 runs 18 residues. CDR3 in amino acids: CASRFMTRGTGFYYGYTF. DNA for the CDR3: TGTGCCAGCAGATTCATGACCCGCGGGACAGGGTTTTACTATGGCTACACCTTC.

Sample share makes this clonotype medium-sized. The rearrangement joins TRBV7-9 to TRBJ1-2; the D gene is possibly TRBD1 (5 bases). The germline V and J ends were trimmed by 5 bases and 7 bases, with 14 bases remaining between them. This CDR3 has 13 amino acids. Germline loops: CDR1 SEHNR, CDR2 FQNEAQ (reference sequence). CDR3 coding DNA: TGTGCCAGCAGCCAACGGGACCCCTCTGGCTACACCTTC. It specifies CASSQRDPSGYTF.

J is TRBJ2-7 and V is TRBV7-2, with D perhaps assigned TRBD1 or TRBD2 (5 bases each). The V gene lost 5 bases and the J gene lost 5 bases, with 16 bases spanning the gap. This CDR3 region has 14 residues. From germline, CDR1 is SGHTA and CDR2 FQGNSA. For the CDR3, the DNA is TGTGCCAGCAGCCCCTATTGGGGGATCAACGAGCAGTACTTC. This sequence encodes CASSPYWGINEQYF.

This clonotype is categorized as medium-sized. This chain joins TRBV5-1 and TRBJ1-2; D might be TRBD1 (6 bases). Trimming removed 2 bases at V and 3 bases at J, with 20 bases between. Germline lookup yields CDR1 SGHRS and CDR2 YFSETQ. This CDR3 is 17 amino acids long. The CDR3 loop is CASSLRVVAGDDYGYTF. The CDR3 DNA reads as TGCGCCAGCAGCTTAAGGGTGGTGGCAGGGGACGACTATGGCTACACCTTC. Drawing the rest from reference TRBV5-1 and TRBJ1-2, the complete variable domain is KAGVTQTPRYLIKTRGQQVTLSCSPISGHRSVSWYQQTPGQGLQFLFEYFSETQRNKGNFPGRFSGRQFSNSRSEMNVSTLELGDSALYLCASSLRVVAGDDYGYTFGSGTRLTVV.

A remark on this clonotype: A junction end diverges from the germline sequence, so it may reflect a read error. The DNA for the CDR3 is TGTGCCAGCAACACCCCGTTGTCACCCCTCCGCTTT. Translation: CASNTPLSPLRF. V usage is TRBV7-2 and J usage is TRBJ1-6; no reliable D call. The CDR3 consists of 12 residues. Germline V gene sequence: CDR1 SGHTA, CDR2 FQGNSA.